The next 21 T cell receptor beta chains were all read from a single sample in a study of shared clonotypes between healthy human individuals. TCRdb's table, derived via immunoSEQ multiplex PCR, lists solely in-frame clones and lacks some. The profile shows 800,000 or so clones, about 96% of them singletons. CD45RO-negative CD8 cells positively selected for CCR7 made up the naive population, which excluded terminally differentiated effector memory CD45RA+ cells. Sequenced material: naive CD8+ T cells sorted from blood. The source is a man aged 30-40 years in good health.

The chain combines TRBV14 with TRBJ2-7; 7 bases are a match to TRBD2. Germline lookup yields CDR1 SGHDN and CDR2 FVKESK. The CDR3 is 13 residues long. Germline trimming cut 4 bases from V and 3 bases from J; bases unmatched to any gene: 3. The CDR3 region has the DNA TGTGCCAGCAGCCGGGACTACTACTACGAGCAGTACTTC. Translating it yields CASSRDYYYEQYF. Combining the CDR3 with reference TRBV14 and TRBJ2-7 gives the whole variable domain EAGVTQFPSHSVIEKGQTVTLRCDPISGHDNLYWYRRVMGKEIKFLLHFVKESKQDESGMPNNRFLAERTGGTYSTLKVQPAELEDSGVYFCASSRDYYYEQYFGPGTRLTVT.

CDR3 sequence: CASSPAQSLYEQYF. CDR3 DNA: TGTGCCTCAAGTCCGGCACAAAGCCTCTACGAGCAGTACTTC. V gene TRBV19 combines with J gene TRBJ2-7; D unresolved. The V end lost 11 bases, the J end lost 3 bases, and 20 bases lay between the germline ends. The germline gives CDR1 LNHDA, CDR2 SQIVND (reference sequence). The CDR3 covers 14 residues.

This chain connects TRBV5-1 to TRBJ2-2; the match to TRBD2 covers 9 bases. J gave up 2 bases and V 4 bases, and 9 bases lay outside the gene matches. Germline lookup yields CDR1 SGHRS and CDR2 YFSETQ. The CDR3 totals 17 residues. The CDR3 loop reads CASSPFSSGVNTGELFF. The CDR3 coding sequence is TGCGCCAGCAGCCCTTTCTCTAGCGGGGTTAACACCGGGGAGCTGTTTTTT.

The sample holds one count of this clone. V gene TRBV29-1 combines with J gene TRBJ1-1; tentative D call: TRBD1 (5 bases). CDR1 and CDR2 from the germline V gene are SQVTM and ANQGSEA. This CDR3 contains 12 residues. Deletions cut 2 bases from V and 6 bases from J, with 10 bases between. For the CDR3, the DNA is TGCAGCGTTGAATGGGCAGGGCCTGAAGCTTTCTTT. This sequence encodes CSVEWAGPEAFF.

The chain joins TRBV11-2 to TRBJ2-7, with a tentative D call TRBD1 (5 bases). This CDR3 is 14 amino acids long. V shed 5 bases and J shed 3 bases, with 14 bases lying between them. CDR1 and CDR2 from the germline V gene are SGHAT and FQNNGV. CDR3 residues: CASSLGPTVYEQYF. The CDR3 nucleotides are TGTGCCAGCAGCCTAGGACCGACAGTCTACGAGCAGTACTTC. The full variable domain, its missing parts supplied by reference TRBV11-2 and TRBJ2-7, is EAGVAQSPRYKIIEKRQSVAFWCNPISGHATLYWYQQILGQGPKLLIQFQNNGVVDDSQLPKDRFSAERLKGVDSTLKIQPAKLEDSAVYLCASSLGPTVYEQYFGPGTRLTVT.

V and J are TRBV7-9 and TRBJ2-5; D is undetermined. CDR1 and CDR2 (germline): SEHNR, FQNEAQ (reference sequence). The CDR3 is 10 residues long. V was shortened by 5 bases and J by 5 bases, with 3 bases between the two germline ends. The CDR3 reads CASSEETQYF. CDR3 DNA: TGTGCCAGCAGCGAGGAGACCCAGTACTTC.

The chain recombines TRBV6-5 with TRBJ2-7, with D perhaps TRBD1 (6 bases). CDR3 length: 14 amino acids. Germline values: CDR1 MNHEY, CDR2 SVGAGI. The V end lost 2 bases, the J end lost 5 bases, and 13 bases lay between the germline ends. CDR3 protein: CASSYNTGSNEQYF. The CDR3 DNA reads TGTGCCAGCAGTTACAACACAGGGAGCAACGAGCAGTACTTC.

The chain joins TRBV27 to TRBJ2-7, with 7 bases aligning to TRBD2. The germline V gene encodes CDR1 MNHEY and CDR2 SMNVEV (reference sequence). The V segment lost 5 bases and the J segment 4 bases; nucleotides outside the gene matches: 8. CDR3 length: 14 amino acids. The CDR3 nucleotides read TGTGCCAGCAGTATGTACTCTAGCGGTTACGAGCAGTACTTC. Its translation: CASSMYSSGYEQYF.

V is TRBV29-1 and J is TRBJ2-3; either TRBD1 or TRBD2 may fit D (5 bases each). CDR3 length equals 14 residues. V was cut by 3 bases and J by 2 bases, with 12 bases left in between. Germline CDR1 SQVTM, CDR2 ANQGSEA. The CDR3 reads CSVEGVRTTDTQYF. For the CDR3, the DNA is TGCAGCGTTGAGGGGGTCAGAACCACAGATACGCAGTATTTT.

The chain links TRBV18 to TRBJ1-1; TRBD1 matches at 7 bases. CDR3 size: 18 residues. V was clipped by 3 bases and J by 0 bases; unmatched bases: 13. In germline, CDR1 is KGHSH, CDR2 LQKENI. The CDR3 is CASSPFRTGELMNTEAFF. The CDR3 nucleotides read TGTGCCAGCTCACCTTTTAGGACAGGTGAGCTCATGAACACTGAAGCTTTCTTT.

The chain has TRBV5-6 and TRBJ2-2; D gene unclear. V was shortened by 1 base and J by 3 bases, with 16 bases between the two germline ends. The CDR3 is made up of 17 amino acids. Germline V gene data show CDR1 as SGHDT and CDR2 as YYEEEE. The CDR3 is CASSLFAVRLDTGELFF. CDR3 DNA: TGTGCCAGCAGCTTGTTTGCAGTCCGACTTGACACCGGGGAGCTGTTTTTT.

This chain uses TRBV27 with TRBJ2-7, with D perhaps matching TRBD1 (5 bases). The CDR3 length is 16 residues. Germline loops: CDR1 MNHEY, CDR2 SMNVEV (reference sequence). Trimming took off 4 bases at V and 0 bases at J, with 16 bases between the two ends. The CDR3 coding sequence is TGTGCCAGCAGTTGGGATCAGGGATTGAGCTCCTACGAGCAGTACTTC. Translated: CASSWDQGLSSYEQYF.

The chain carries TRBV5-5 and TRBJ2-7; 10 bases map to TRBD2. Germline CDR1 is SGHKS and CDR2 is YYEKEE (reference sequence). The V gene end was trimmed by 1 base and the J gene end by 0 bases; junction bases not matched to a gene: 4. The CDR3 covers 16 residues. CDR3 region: CASSLYRTSGSYEQYF. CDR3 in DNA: TGTGCCAGCAGCTTGTATCGGACTAGCGGCTCCTACGAGCAGTACTTC. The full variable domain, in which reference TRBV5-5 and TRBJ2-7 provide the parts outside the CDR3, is DAGVTQSPTHLIKTRGQQVTLRCSPISGHKSVSWYQQVLGQGPQFIFQYYEKEERGRGNFPDRFSARQFPNYSSELNVNALLLGDSALYLCASSLYRTSGSYEQYFGPGTRLTVT.

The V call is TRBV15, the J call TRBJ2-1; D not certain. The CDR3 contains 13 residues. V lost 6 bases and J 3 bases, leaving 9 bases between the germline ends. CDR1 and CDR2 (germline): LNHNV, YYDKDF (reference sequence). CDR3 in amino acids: CATRASGYNEQFF. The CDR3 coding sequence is TGTGCCACCAGAGCCTCAGGCTACAATGAGCAGTTCTTC.

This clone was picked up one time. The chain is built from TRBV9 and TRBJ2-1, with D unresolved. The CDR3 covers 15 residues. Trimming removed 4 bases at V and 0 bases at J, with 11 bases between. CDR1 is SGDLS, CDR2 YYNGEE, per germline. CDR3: CASSTSKFSYNEQFF. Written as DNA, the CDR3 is TGTGCCAGCAGCACTTCTAAATTCTCCTACAATGAGCAGTTCTTC. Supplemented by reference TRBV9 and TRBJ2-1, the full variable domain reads DSGVTQTPKHLITATGQRVTLRCSPRSGDLSVYWYQQSLDQGLQFLIQYYNGEERAKGNILERFSAQQFPDLHSELNLSSLELGDSALYFCASSTSKFSYNEQFFGPGTRLTVL.

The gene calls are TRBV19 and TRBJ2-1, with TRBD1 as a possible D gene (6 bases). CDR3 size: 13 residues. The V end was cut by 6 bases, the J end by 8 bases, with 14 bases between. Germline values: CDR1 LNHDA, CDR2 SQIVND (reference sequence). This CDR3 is CASRDTGIDEQFF. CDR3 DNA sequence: TGTGCCAGTAGGGATACAGGGATCGATGAGCAGTTCTTC.

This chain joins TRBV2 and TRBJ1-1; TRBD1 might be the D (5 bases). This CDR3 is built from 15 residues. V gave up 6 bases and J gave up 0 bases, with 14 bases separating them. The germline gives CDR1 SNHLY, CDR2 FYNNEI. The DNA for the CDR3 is TGTGCCAGCAGCCCCGGTGGGGGGATGAACACTGAAGCTTTCTTT. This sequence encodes CASSPGGGMNTEAFF.

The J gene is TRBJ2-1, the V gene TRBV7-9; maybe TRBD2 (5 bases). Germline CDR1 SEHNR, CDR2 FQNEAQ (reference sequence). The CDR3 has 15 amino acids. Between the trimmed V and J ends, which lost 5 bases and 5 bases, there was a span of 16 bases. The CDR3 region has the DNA TGTGCCAGCAGCAGATCTCTCGGACTTCACAATGAGCAGTTCTTC. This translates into CASSRSLGLHNEQFF. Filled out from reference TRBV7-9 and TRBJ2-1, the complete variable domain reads DTGVSQNPRHKITKRGQNVTFRCDPISEHNRLYWYRQTLGQGPEFLTYFQNEAQLEKSRLLSDRFSAERPKGSFSTLEIQRTEQGDSAMYLCASSRSLGLHNEQFFGPGTRLTVL.

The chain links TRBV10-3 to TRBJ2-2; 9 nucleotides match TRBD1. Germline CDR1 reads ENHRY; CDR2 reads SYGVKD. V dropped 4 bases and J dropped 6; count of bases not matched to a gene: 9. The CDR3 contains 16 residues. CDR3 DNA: TGTGCCATCAGTGGCGTGGACAGGGGCGGGTCCGGGGAGCTGTTTTTT. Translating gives CAISGVDRGGSGELFF.

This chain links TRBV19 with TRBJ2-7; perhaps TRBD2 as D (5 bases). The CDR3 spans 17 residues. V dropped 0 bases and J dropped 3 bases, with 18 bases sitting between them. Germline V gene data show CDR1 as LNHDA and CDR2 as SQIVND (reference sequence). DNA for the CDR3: TGTGCCAGTAGTATAGAGGGGTTGAGCGGCATAATCTACGAGCAGTACTTC. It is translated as CASSIEGLSGIIYEQYF.

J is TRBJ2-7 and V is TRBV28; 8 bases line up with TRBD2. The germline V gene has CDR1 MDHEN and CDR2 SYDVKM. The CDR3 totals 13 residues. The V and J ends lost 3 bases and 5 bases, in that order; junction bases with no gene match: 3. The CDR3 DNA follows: TGTGCCAGCAGTTTTCAAGCGGGAGACGAGCAGTACTTC. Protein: CASSFQAGDEQYF.